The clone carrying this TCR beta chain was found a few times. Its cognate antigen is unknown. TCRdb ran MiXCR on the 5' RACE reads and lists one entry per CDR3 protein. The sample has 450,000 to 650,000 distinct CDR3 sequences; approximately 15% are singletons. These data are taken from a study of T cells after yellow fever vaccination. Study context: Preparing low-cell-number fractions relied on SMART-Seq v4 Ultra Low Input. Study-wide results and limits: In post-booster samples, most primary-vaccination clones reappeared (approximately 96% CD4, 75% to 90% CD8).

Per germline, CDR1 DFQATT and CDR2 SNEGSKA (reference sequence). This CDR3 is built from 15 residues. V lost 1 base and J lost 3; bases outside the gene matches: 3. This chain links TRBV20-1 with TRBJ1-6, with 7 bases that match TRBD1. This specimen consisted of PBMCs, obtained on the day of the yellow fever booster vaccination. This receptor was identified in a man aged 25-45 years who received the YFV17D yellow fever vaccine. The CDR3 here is CSARAGTVYNSPLHF. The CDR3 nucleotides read TGCAGTGCTAGAGCGGGGACAGTCTATAATTCACCCCTCCACTTT.